The 20 T cell receptor beta chains given below trace back to one sample, sequenced in a study of blood T cell repertoires in COVID-19. Profiling relied on immunoSEQ multiplex PCR, and the TCRdb table lists in-frame clones only, not all of them. The sample records approximately 210,000 clones, around four fifths being singletons. Sequenced sample: peripheral blood. The origin of the receptors is a man aged 30 to 39 with active or convalescent COVID-19.

The chain joins TRBV19 to TRBJ1-1; 8 nucleotides align to TRBD1. After removal of 5 bases from V and 1 base from J, the junction contained 3 bases not matched to a gene. This CDR3 contains 14 residues. Germline V CDR1 and CDR2: LNHDA, SQIVND (reference sequence). CDR3 protein: CASSPDRGNTEAFF. CDR3 coding DNA: TGTGCCAGTAGTCCAGACAGGGGGAACACTGAAGCTTTCTTT.

The V and J genes are TRBV3-1 (or the pseudogene TRBV3-2) and TRBJ1-2, with a tentative D call TRBD1 (6 bases). Germline V gene sequence: CDR1 LGHDT, CDR2 YNNKEL (reference sequence). The V end lost 3 bases, the J end lost 4 bases, and 21 bases lay between the germline ends. This CDR3 comprises 17 residues. The CDR3 nucleotides are TGTGCCAGCAGCCAGCATGCCGACAGGCCTATATTCTATGGCTACACCTTC. Translated, it gives CASSQHADRPIFYGYTF.

This clone has only a few counts. The chain employs TRBV27 and TRBJ1-2; 7 bases line up with TRBD1. This CDR3 is built from 12 residues. V gave up 2 bases and J gave up 6 bases; unmatched junction bases: 0. CDR1 MNHEY and CDR2 SMNVEV come from the germline V gene (reference sequence). The CDR3 DNA is TGTGCCAGCAGTTTAGACAGGGATGGCTACACCTTC. It is translated as CASSLDRDGYTF.

The chain links TRBV7-8 to TRBJ1-5, with TRBD1 as a possible D gene (5 bases). Germline V CDR1 and CDR2: SGHVS, FQNEAQ. The CDR3 covers 15 residues. The V end lost 5 bases, the J end lost 3 bases, and 14 bases lay between the germline ends. CDR3 sequence reads: CASSRGAPNNQPQHF. The CDR3 DNA is TGTGCCAGCAGCCGAGGGGCCCCAAACAATCAGCCCCAGCATTTT.

This clone has only one observation. The chain uses TRBV7-2 and TRBJ2-5, with 7 bases that match TRBD2. J was trimmed by 2 bases and V by 5 bases; bases with no gene match: 11. Germline V gene data show CDR1 as SGHTA and CDR2 as FQGNSA. This CDR3 has 16 amino acids. The CDR3 protein is CASSPWGGRRQETQYF. DNA of the CDR3: TGTGCCAGCAGCCCGTGGGGAGGGCGTAGGCAAGAGACCCAGTACTTC.

V usage is TRBV7-2 and J usage is TRBJ1-1, with TRBD1 matching 12 bases. This CDR3 spans 16 amino acids. V shed 3 bases and J 7 bases; nucleotides not matched to a gene: 9. Germline lookup yields CDR1 SGHTA and CDR2 FQGNSA. The CDR3 DNA reads TGTGCCAGCAGCTTGACCGGGACAGGGGGCGGAGGTGAAGCTTTCTTT. This sequence encodes CASSLTGTGGGGEAFF.

The chain couples TRBV6-5 to TRBJ1-2; a possible D gene is TRBD1 (5 bases). The CDR3 spans 12 residues. Trimming cost V 6 bases and J 5 bases, with 10 bases left between them. Per the germline V gene, CDR1 is MNHEY and CDR2 is SVGAGI. CDR3 protein: CASRAGQYGYTF. CDR3 nucleotides: TGTGCCAGCAGGGCAGGGCAATATGGCTACACCTTC.

The chain links TRBV4-1 to TRBJ2-7, with 9 nucleotides matching TRBD2. CDR3 size: 15 residues. Germline V gene sequence: CDR1 MGHRA, CDR2 YSYEKL. Trimming took 2 bases from V and 3 from J; bases not matched to a gene: 5. The CDR3 is CASSQIAGESYEQYF. Here the CDR3 DNA reads TGCGCCAGCAGCCAAATAGCGGGAGAGAGCTACGAGCAGTACTTC.

The rearrangement links TRBV9 to TRBJ1-2; no clear D gene. Germline V gene lookup returns CDR1 SGDLS and CDR2 YYNGEE. V lost 4 bases to trimming and J lost 1 base, with 11 bases between them. This CDR3 is 14 amino acids long. The CDR3 region has the DNA TGTGCCAGCAGCTTCGGAGGGCTTAACTATGGCTACACCTTC. This sequence encodes CASSFGGLNYGYTF.

V gene TRBV28 combines with J gene TRBJ2-2; 7 nucleotides line up with TRBD2. Germline V lookup: CDR1 MDHEN, CDR2 SYDVKM. Trimming cost V 6 bases and J 8 bases; bases outside gene matches: 9. The CDR3 is 14 residues long. The CDR3 DNA follows: TGTGCCAGCAGCCCCCCAGCGGGGAGGGGGGAGCTGTTTTTT. Translated, it gives CASSPPAGRGELFF.

This clone appeared a few times. The chain combines TRBV4-2 with TRBJ1-4, with TRBD1 as a possible D gene (5 bases). V was shortened by 5 bases and J by 7 bases, with 14 bases between the two germline ends. The CDR3 length is 14 residues. Per the germline V gene, CDR1 is LGHNA and CDR2 is YNFKEQ. This chain's CDR3 is CASSKTDRGEKLFF. The CDR3 DNA reads TGTGCCAGCAGCAAGACAGACCGCGGTGAAAAACTGTTTTTT.

The V and J genes are TRBV29-1 and TRBJ1-2; D is unclear. Germline V CDR1 and CDR2: SQVTM, ANQGSEA. The CDR3 length is 12 residues. V was pared by 3 bases and J by 7 bases, with 12 bases between. The CDR3 protein is CSVDGPVRGYTF. The CDR3 DNA reads TGCAGCGTTGATGGTCCGGTTCGTGGCTACACCTTC.

The CDR3 coding sequence is TGTGCCAGCAGCTTAATCGATGAAAAACTGTTTTTT. It is translated as CASSLIDEKLFF. The gene calls are TRBV7-9 and TRBJ1-4; D call uncertain. The germline V gene has CDR1 SEHNR and CDR2 FQNEAQ (reference sequence). V lost 2 bases to trimming and J lost 6 bases, with 4 bases between them. The CDR3 loop spans 12 amino acids.

The rearrangement links TRBV11-2 to TRBJ1-2, with D unclear. The germline V and J ends were trimmed by 0 bases and 8 bases, with 10 bases remaining between them. The length of the CDR3 is 13 residues. From germline, CDR1 is SGHAT and CDR2 FQNNGV. The chain's CDR3 is CASSLDRGSGYTF. In DNA form, the CDR3 reads TGTGCCAGCAGCTTAGATCGGGGATCCGGCTACACCTTC. Using reference TRBV11-2 and TRBJ1-2 for the parts outside the CDR3, the full variable domain is EAGVAQSPRYKIIEKRQSVAFWCNPISGHATLYWYQQILGQGPKLLIQFQNNGVVDDSQLPKDRFSAERLKGVDSTLKIQPAKLEDSAVYLCASSLDRGSGYTFGSGTRLTVV.

The chain carries TRBV4-3 and TRBJ2-2, with D possibly TRBD2 on 6 matching bases. Germline CDR1 reads LGHNA; CDR2 reads YSLEER. V lost 0 bases and J 10 bases, leaving 15 bases between the germline ends. The CDR3 has 15 residues. CDR3 bases: TGCGCCAGCAGCCAAGATGCGGGGCAGAGCCCGGAGCTGTTTTTT. Translated, it gives CASSQDAGQSPELFF.

In this sample, this clone turned up once. The chain employs TRBV5-1 and TRBJ1-2, with 8 bases aligning to TRBD1. V dropped 3 bases and J dropped 8; count of bases not matched to a gene: 12. The CDR3 is 15 residues long. Germline V gene lookup returns CDR1 SGHRS and CDR2 YFSETQ. CDR3 in amino acids: CASSWVDRAQEGYTF. The DNA of the CDR3 is TGCGCCAGCAGCTGGGTGGACAGGGCTCAGGAAGGCTACACCTTC.

The chain couples TRBV6-2 or TRBV6-3 to TRBJ2-5, with 7 bases lining up with TRBD2. This CDR3 has 17 amino acids. CDR1 is MNHEY, CDR2 SVGEGT, per germline. Trimming at V came to 1 base and at J to 2 bases, leaving 10 bases not matched to a gene. CDR3: CASSYFARAGPQETQYF. CDR3 DNA: TGTGCCAGCAGTTACTTTGCTCGAGCGGGACCTCAAGAGACCCAGTACTTC.

This clone was recorded once. The chain combines TRBV4-1 with TRBJ2-3, with 12 bases fitting TRBD2. From germline, CDR1 is MGHRA and CDR2 YSYEKL. The ends lost 3 bases at V and 3 bases at J; junction bases unmatched: 10. The CDR3 covers 18 residues. The CDR3 loop reads CASSHHRTSGTRTDTQYF. In DNA form, the CDR3 reads TGCGCCAGCAGCCATCATAGGACTAGCGGGACCCGAACAGATACGCAGTATTTT.

The rearrangement links TRBV7-9 to TRBJ1-2; the D is unclear. Germline-derived CDR1 and CDR2 are SEHNR and FQNEAQ (reference sequence). V lost 6 bases and J lost 2, with 10 bases in between. The CDR3 is made up of 13 amino acids. The CDR3 region has the DNA TGTGCCAGCAGTCCGACATCAAACTATGGCTACACCTTC. Translation: CASSPTSNYGYTF.

This clone was recorded once. The chain has TRBV6-5 and TRBJ2-3; possible D gene TRBD2, 6 bases. Trimming shortened V by 7 bases and J by 0 bases, and 11 bases separated the two germline ends. The V gene's germline CDR1 is MNHEY and CDR2 SVGAGI. The length of the CDR3 is 14 residues. CDR3 loop: CASTAGTSTDTQYF. The CDR3 bases are TGTGCCAGCACTGCCGGGACTAGCACAGATACGCAGTATTTT.